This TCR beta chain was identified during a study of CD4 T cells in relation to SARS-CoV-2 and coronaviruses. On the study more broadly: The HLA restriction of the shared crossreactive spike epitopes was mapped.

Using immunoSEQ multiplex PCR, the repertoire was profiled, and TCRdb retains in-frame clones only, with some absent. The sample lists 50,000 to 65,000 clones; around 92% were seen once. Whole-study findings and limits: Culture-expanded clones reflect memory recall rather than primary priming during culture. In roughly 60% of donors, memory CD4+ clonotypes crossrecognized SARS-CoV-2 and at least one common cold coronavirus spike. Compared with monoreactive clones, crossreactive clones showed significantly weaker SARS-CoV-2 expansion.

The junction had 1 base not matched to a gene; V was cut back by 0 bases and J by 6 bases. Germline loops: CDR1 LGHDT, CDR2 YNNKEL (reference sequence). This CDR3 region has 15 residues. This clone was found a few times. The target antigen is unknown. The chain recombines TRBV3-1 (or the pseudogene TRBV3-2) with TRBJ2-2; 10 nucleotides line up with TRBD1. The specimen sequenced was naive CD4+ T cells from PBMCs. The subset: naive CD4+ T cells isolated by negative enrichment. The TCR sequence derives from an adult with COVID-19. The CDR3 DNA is TGTGCCAGCAGCCAAGATGGACAGGGGGCCGGGGAGCTGTTTTTT. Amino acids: CASSQDGQGAGELFF.